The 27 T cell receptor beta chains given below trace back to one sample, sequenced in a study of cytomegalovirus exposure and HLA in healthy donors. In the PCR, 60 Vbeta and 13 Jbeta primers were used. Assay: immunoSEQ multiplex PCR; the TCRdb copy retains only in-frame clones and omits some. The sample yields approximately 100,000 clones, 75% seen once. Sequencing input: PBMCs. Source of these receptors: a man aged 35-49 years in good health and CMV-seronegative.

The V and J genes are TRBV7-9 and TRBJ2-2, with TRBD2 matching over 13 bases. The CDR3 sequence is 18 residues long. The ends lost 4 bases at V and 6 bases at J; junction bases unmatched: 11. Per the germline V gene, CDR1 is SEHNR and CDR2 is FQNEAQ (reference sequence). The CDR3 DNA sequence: TGTGCCAGCAGCTCGCCGGGACTAGCGGGGTTCTCGGCCGGGGAGCTGTTTTTT. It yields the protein CASSSPGLAGFSAGELFF.

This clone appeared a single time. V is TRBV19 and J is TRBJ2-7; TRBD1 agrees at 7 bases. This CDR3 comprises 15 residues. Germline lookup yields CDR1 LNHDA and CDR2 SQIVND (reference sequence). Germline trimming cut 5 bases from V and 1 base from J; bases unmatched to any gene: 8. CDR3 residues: CASSVRGDRSYEQYF. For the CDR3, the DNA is TGTGCCAGTAGTGTACGAGGGGACAGATCCTACGAGCAGTACTTC.

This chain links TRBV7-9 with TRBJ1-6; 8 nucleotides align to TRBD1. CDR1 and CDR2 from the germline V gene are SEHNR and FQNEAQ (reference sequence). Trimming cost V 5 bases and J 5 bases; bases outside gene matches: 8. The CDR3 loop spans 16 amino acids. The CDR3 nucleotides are TGTGCCAGCAGCCTCTACAGGGGGACGGATAATTCACCCCTCCACTTT. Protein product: CASSLYRGTDNSPLHF.

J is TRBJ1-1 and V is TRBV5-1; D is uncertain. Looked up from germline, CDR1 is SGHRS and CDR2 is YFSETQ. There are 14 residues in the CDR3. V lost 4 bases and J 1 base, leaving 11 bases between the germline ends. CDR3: CASSLGDWNTEAFF. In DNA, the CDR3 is TGCGCCAGCAGCCTCGGGGATTGGAACACTGAAGCTTTCTTT.

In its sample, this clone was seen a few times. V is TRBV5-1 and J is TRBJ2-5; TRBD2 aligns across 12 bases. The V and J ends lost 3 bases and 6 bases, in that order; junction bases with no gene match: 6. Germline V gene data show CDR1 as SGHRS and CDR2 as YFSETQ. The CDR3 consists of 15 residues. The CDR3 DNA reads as TGCGCCAGCAGCTCCGCTAGCGGGGGGGCACAGACCCAGTACTTC. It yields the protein CASSSASGGAQTQYF.

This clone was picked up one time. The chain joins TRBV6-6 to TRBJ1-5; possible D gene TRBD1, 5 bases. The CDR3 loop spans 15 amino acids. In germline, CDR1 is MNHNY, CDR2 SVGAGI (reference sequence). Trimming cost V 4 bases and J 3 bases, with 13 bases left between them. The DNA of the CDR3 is TGTGCCAGCAGTTCGATCCGGGACTTCAATCAGCCCCAGCATTTT. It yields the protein CASSSIRDFNQPQHF.

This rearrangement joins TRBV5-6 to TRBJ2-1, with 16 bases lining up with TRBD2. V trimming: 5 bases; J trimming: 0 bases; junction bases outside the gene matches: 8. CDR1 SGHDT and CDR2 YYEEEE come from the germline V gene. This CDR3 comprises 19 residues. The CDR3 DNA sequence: TGTGCCAGCAGGAATCAGGGACTAGCGGGGGGGTCCTCCTACAATGAGCAGTTCTTC. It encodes CASRNQGLAGGSSYNEQFF.

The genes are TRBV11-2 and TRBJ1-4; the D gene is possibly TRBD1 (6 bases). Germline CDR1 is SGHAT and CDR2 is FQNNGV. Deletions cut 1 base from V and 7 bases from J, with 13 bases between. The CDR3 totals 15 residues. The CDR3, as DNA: TGTGCCAGCAGCTTAGGTGGGGGCGCCGGTGAAAAACTGTTTTTT. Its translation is CASSLGGGAGEKLFF.

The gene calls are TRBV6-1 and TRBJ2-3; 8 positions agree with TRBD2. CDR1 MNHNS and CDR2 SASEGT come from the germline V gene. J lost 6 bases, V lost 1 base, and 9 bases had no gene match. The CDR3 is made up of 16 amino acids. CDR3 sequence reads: CASSEEGGGPRDTQYF. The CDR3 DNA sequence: TGTGCCAGCAGTGAAGAGGGCGGGGGGCCAAGGGATACGCAGTATTTT.

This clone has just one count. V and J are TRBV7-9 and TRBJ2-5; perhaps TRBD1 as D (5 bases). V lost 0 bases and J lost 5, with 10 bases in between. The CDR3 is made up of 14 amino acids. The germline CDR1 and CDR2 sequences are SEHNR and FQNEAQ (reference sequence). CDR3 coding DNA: TGTGCCAGCAGCTTAGCAGGGGCAGGGGAGACCCAGTACTTC. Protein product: CASSLAGAGETQYF.

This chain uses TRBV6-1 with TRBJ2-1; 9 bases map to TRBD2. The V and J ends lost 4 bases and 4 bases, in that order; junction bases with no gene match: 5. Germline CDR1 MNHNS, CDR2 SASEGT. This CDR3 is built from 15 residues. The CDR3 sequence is CASSAGLAEYNEQFF. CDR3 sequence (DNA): TGTGCCAGCAGTGCGGGACTAGCTGAATACAATGAGCAGTTCTTC.

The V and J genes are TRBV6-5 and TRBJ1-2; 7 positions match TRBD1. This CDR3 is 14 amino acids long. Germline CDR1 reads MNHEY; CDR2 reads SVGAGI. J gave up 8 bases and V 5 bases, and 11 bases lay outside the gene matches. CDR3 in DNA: TGTGCCAGCAGTCGTGACAGGGTTTTAAAGGGCTACACCTTC. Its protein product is CASSRDRVLKGYTF.

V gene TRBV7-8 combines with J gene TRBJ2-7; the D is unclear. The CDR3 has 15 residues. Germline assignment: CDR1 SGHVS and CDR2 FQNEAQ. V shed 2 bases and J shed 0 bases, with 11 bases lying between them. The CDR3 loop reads CASSLRYTASYEQYF. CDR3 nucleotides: TGTGCCAGCAGCTTAAGGTATACAGCCTCCTACGAGCAGTACTTC.

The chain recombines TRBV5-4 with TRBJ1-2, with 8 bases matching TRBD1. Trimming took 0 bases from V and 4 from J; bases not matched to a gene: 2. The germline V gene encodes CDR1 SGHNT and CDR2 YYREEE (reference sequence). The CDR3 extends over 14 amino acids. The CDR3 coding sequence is TGTGCCAGCAGCTTGGGACAGGGGCTCTATGGCTACACCTTC. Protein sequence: CASSLGQGLYGYTF.

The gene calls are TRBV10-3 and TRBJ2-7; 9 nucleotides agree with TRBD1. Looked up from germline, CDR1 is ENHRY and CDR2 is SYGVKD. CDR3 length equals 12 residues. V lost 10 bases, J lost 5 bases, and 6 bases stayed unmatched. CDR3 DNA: TGTGCCACAGACGACAGGGGGAACGAGCAGTACTTC. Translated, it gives CATDDRGNEQYF.

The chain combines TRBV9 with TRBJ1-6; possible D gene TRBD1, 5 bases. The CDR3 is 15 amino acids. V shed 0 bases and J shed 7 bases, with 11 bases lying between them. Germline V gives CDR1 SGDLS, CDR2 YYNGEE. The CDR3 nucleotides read TGTGCCAGCAGCGTAGTTGGGGCGCGAAATTCACCCCTCCACTTT. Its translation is CASSVVGARNSPLHF.

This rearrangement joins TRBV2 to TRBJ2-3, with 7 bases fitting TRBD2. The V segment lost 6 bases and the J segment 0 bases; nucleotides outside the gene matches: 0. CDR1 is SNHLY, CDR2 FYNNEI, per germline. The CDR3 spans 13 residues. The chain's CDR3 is CASRAGSTDTQYF. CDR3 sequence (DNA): TGTGCCAGCAGAGCGGGGAGCACAGATACGCAGTATTTT. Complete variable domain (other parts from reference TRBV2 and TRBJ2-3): EPEVTQTPSHQVTQMGQEVILRCVPISNHLYFYWYRQILGQKVEFLVSFYNNEISEKSEIFDDQFSVERPDGSNFTLKIRSTKLEDSAMYFCASRAGSTDTQYFGPGTRLTVL.

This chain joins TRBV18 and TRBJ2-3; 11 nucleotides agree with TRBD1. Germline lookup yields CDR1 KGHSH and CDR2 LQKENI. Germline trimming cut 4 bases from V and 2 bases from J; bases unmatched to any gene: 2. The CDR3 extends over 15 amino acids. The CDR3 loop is CASSRTGGPTDTQYF. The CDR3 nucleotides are TGTGCCAGCTCACGGACAGGGGGCCCCACAGATACGCAGTATTTT.

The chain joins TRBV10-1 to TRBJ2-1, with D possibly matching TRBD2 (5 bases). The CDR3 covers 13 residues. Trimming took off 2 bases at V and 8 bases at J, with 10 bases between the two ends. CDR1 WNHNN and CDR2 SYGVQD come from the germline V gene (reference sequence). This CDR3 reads CASSEADGDEQFF. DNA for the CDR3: TGCGCCAGCAGTGAGGCCGACGGGGATGAGCAGTTCTTC.

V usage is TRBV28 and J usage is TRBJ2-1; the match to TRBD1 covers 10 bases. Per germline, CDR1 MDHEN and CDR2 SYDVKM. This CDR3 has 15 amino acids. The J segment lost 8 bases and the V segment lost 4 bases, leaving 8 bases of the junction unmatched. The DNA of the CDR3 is TGTGCCAGCAGTTCTCGGGACAGGGGTTTCGATGAGCAGTTCTTC. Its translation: CASSSRDRGFDEQFF.

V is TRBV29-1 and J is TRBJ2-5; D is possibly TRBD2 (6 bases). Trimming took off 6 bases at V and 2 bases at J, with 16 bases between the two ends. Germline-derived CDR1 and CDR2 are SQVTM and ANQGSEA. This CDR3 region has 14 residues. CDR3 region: CSVAGGGIQETQYF. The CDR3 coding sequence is TGCAGCGTGGCGGGCGGAGGGATACAAGAGACCCAGTACTTC.

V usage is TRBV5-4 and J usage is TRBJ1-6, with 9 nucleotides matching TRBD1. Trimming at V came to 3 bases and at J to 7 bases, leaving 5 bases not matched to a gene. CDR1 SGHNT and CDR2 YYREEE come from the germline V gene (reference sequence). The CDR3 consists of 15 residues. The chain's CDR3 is CASSSPTGGNSPLHF. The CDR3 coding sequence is TGTGCCAGCAGCTCACCGACAGGGGGGAATTCACCCCTCCACTTT.

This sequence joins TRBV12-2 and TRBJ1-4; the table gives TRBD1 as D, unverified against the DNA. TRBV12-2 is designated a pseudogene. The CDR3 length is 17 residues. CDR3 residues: CASRLLGTGGTNEKLFF. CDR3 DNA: TGTGCAAGTCGCCTTTTAGGGACAGGGGGAACTAATGAAAAACTGTTTTTT.

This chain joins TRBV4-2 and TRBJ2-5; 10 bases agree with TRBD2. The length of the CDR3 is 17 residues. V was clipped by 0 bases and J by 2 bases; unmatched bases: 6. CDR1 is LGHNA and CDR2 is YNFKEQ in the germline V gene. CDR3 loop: CASSQDEVAGGQETQYF. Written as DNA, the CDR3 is TGTGCCAGCAGCCAAGATGAAGTAGCGGGGGGACAAGAGACCCAGTACTTC.

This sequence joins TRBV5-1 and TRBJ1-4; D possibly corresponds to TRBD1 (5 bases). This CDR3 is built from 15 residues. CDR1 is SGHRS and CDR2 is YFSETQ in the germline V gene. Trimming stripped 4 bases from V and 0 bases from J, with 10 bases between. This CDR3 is CASSPGGSTNEKLFF. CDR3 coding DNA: TGCGCCAGCAGCCCCGGGGGGTCAACTAATGAAAAACTGTTTTTT.

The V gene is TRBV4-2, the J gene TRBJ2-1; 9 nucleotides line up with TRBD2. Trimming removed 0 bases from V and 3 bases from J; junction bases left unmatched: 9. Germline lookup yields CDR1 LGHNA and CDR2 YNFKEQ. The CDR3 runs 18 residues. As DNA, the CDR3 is TGTGCCAGCAGCCAAGATCCAGGCGGGGGGGCCCTCTACAATGAGCAGTTCTTC. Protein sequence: CASSQDPGGGALYNEQFF.

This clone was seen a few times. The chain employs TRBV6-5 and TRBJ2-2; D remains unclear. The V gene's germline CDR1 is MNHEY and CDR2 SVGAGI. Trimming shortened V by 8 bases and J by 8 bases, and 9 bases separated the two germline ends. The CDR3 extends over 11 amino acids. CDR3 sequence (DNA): TGTGCCAGCCGGTTACTTGGGGAGCTGTTTTTT. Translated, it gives CASRLLGELFF.